The present TCR beta chain was sequenced within a study of blood T cell repertoires in COVID-19. Study context: Nucleic acid was either cDNA or gDNA, and it came from T cells, B-cell-depleted T cells, or PBMCs.

J lost 8 bases, V lost 3 bases, and 10 bases had no gene match. Germline CDR1 and CDR2: MDHEN and SYDVKM. The CDR3 length is 16 residues. As originally analysed: Quantification of nucleated cells was approximated via reference gene primer amplification. Sequenced by immunoSEQ multiplex PCR; TCRdb stores in-frame clones only, minus some. V and J calls plus clone size are reproduced from that table; the DNA served to infer D and trimming. The repertoire consists of 130,000 to 150,000 clones, with around nine tenths occurring once and the leading ten covering more than 3.5%. This chain joins TRBV28 and TRBJ1-2, with 12 bases matching TRBD1. Sequencing was carried out using peripheral blood. This clonotype originated in a woman in her forties with acute or convalescent COVID-19. CDR3 DNA: TGTGCCAGCAGTTTTTGGGCTGGGACAGGGGGCCGCGGCTACACCTTC. It encodes CASSFWAGTGGRGYTF.